One and the same sample provided the 13 T cell receptor beta chains below, sequenced in a study of shared clonotypes between healthy human individuals. Using immunoSEQ multiplex PCR, the repertoire was profiled, and TCRdb retains in-frame clones only, with some absent. Of about 2 million clones listed, 85% to 95% were seen once; the top ten hold about 0.13%. The sequenced sample was naive CD4+ T cells sorted from blood. The subset denotes: CD45RA+ positively selected. All receptors derive from a man aged 18 to 35 in good health.

The rearrangement links TRBV7-9 to TRBJ2-7; tentatively, D is TRBD1 or TRBD2 (5 bases each). The CDR3 covers 14 residues. With 3 bases removed from V and 2 bases from J, the gap between germline ends came to 11 bases. The germline CDR1 and CDR2 sequences are SEHNR and FQNEAQ (reference sequence). The CDR3 DNA reads TGTGCCAGCAGCTTGGTCCCGGGACCCTACGAGCAGTACTTC. This sequence encodes CASSLVPGPYEQYF.

In its sample, this clone was seen many times. This chain uses TRBV30 with TRBJ2-5, with TRBD2 identical over 8 bases. The CDR3 covers 14 residues. Germline CDR1 reads GTSNPN; CDR2 reads SVGIG (reference sequence). Germline trimming cut 2 bases from V and 4 bases from J; bases unmatched to any gene: 6. CDR3 nucleotides: TGTGCCTGGAGTAAGGCGGCGGGGGGAGAGACCCAGTACTTC. This sequence encodes CAWSKAAGGETQYF.

The V and J genes are TRBV7-2 and TRBJ2-2, with unresolved D. This CDR3 spans 16 amino acids. Trimming removed 2 bases at V and 0 bases at J, with 10 bases between. Germline values: CDR1 SGHTA, CDR2 FQGNSA. In nucleotides, the CDR3 is TGTGCCAGCAGCTTAATCCTAGTCTCGAACACCGGGGAGCTGTTTTTT. Translating gives CASSLILVSNTGELFF.

This chain links TRBV7-2 with TRBJ1-2; 8 positions match TRBD1. J gave up 4 bases and V 5 bases, and 6 bases lay outside the gene matches. The CDR3 extends over 14 amino acids. Germline-derived CDR1 and CDR2 are SGHTA and FQGNSA. The CDR3 protein is CASSRGDRFYGYTF. The CDR3 bases are TGTGCCAGCAGCAGAGGGGACAGGTTCTATGGCTACACCTTC.

The V gene is TRBV5-1, the J gene TRBJ2-2, with a tentative D call TRBD1 (6 bases). This CDR3 comprises 15 residues. V lost 4 bases to trimming and J lost 5 bases, with 15 bases between them. Germline CDR1 is SGHRS and CDR2 is YFSETQ. The CDR3 DNA sequence: TGCGCCAGCAGCGGCTGGGGGCCCGGGACCGGGGAGCTGTTTTTT. The encoded protein is CASSGWGPGTGELFF.

The chain has TRBV11-2 and TRBJ1-5; D ambiguous. CDR3 length: 14 residues. The germline V gene has CDR1 SGHAT and CDR2 FQNNGV. V shed 0 bases and J shed 5 bases, with 8 bases lying between them. CDR3 loop: CASSLDGVDQPQHF. The CDR3 nucleotides are TGTGCCAGCAGCTTAGACGGGGTTGATCAGCCCCAGCATTTT.

The CDR3 DNA reads as TGTGCCAGCCAAGCGGGAGCGTCCTACAATGAGCAGTTCTTC. It is translated as CASQAGASYNEQFF. The genes are TRBV2 and TRBJ2-1; TRBD2 agrees at 8 bases. The germline V gene has CDR1 SNHLY and CDR2 FYNNEI. CDR3 length: 14 residues. The trim removed 8 bases at V and 1 base at J, leaving 4 bases unmatched. The whole variable domain, remainder taken from reference TRBV2 and TRBJ2-1, is EPEVTQTPSHQVTQMGQEVILRCVPISNHLYFYWYRQILGQKVEFLVSFYNNEISEKSEIFDDQFSVERPDGSNFTLKIRSTKLEDSAMYFCASQAGASYNEQFFGPGTRLTVL.

The V call is TRBV10-3, the J call TRBJ1-1; D possibly corresponds to TRBD1 (5 bases). CDR1 and CDR2 from the germline V gene are ENHRY and SYGVKD. The CDR3 covers 14 residues. Between the trimmed V and J ends, which lost 4 bases and 1 base, there was a span of 10 bases. In nucleotides, the CDR3 is TGTGCCATCAGTGTCGGTAGGGGGAACACTGAAGCTTTCTTT. Protein product: CAISVGRGNTEAFF.

This sequence joins TRBV2 and TRBJ2-2; 10 bases align to TRBD2. The germline V gene has CDR1 SNHLY and CDR2 FYNNEI. CDR3 length: 15 residues. The J segment lost 2 bases and the V segment lost 11 bases, leaving 8 bases of the junction unmatched. Here the CDR3 reads CAFSGGPPNTGELFF. The CDR3 bases are TGTGCCTTTAGCGGGGGGCCTCCAAACACCGGGGAGCTGTTTTTT.

This chain joins TRBV5-1 and TRBJ2-7; TRBD1 aligns across 8 bases. Trimming at V came to 4 bases and at J to 7 bases, leaving 16 bases not matched to a gene. Germline V gives CDR1 SGHRS, CDR2 YFSETQ. There are 16 residues in the CDR3. The CDR3 here is CASSHTLSQGAREQYF. Written as DNA, the CDR3 is TGCGCCAGCAGCCACACCTTAAGTCAGGGGGCGAGGGAGCAGTACTTC.

J is TRBJ2-2 and V is TRBV7-2; D is perhaps TRBD1 (7 bases). Germline V gene lookup returns CDR1 SGHTA and CDR2 FQGNSA. This CDR3 comprises 14 residues. The V end lost 5 bases, the J end lost 5 bases, and 12 bases lay between the germline ends. The CDR3 region is CASSPGGLTGELFF. The CDR3, as DNA: TGTGCCAGCAGCCCAGGGGGGCTTACCGGGGAGCTGTTTTTT.

The V gene is TRBV19, the J gene TRBJ2-1; D possibly corresponds to TRBD1 (6 bases). CDR3 length: 14 residues. Germline V gene lookup returns CDR1 LNHDA and CDR2 SQIVND (reference sequence). With 1 base removed from V and 10 bases from J, the gap between germline ends came to 14 bases. The CDR3 protein is CASSIAGTGPEQFF. CDR3 sequence (DNA): TGTGCCAGTAGTATAGCCGGAACAGGGCCCGAGCAGTTCTTC.

To note about this clone: Other DNA sequences in this sample translate to the same CDR3. The chain is built from TRBV6-5 and TRBJ2-2, with D perhaps matching TRBD2 (7 bases). CDR1 and CDR2 from the germline V gene are MNHEY and SVGAGI. The CDR3 consists of 15 residues. Trimming removed 4 bases from V and 5 bases from J, with 14 bases in between. CDR3 coding DNA: TGTGCCAGCAGTTCCGGGGGGCTTGGGACCGGGGAGCTGTTTTTT. Amino acids: CASSSGGLGTGELFF.